This entry describes one T cell receptor (beta chain). The antigen is unknown. The sample belongs to a study of long-term antiretroviral therapy in people with HIV. Study conclusions and caveats: Controls showed broader CDR3 length ranges than did the HIV repertoires.

The CDR3 is made up of 17 amino acids. Germline V gives CDR1 SGHVS, CDR2 FQNEAQ. V lost 5 bases, J lost 4 bases, and 16 bases stayed unmatched. The run of the v3.0 immunoSEQ assay was at survey level. Some clones are missing from TCRdb's copy, which holds only in-frame ones; the method was immunoSEQ multiplex PCR. The profile covers about 24,000 clones, with roughly 80% appearing a single time and about 5.3% taken by the ten largest. The genes are TRBV7-8 and TRBJ1-1, with TRBD1 matching over 7 bases. This receptor was taken from a man aged 25-45 years with HIV. The material was unsorted PBMCs, obtained 0.7 years before starting antiretroviral therapy. CDR3 in amino acids: CASSLTSGGILITEAFF. Here the CDR3 DNA reads TGTGCCAGCAGCCTTACATCAGGGGGTATATTGATCACTGAAGCTTTCTTT.